Each of the 26 T cell receptor beta chains below was sequenced from the same sample in a study of control samples from healthy donors and cancer patients. TCRdb keeps only in-frame clones here, not all; method: immunoSEQ multiplex PCR. Of tens of thousands of clones listed, roughly 90% are singletons. Specimen: PBMCs. The receptors come from a woman aged 60-75 years with head and neck cancer.

The V gene is TRBV20-1, the J gene TRBJ2-1, with 14 positions matching TRBD2. This CDR3 has 18 residues. The germline CDR1 and CDR2 sequences are DFQATT and SNEGSKA (reference sequence). Trimming removed 3 bases from V and 9 bases from J; junction bases left unmatched: 16. CDR3 residues: CSASSPGLAGVSRGEQFF. The CDR3, as DNA: TGCAGTGCTAGTTCCCCGGGACTAGCGGGAGTTAGTAGGGGTGAGCAGTTCTTC.

The chain is built from TRBV6-5 and TRBJ1-6; tentative D call: TRBD1 (5 bases). CDR3 length equals 15 residues. Germline CDR1 reads MNHEY; CDR2 reads SVGAGI. Trimming removed 7 bases from V and 3 bases from J, with 13 bases in between. CDR3 DNA sequence: TGTGCCAGCACAAGGGGCGAGTTCTATAATTCACCCCTCCACTTT. Protein product: CASTRGEFYNSPLHF.

This clone was observed once. The chain is built from TRBV27 and TRBJ2-1; D is ambiguous. Per the germline V gene, CDR1 is MNHEY and CDR2 is SMNVEV (reference sequence). Trimming removed 4 bases at V and 7 bases at J, with 14 bases between. The CDR3 loop spans 14 amino acids. The CDR3 is CASSYRISVNEQFF. CDR3 bases: TGTGCCAGCAGTTACCGGATCAGCGTGAATGAGCAGTTCTTC.

In nucleotides, the CDR3 is TGTGCCATCAGTTCGACTAGCGGCACAGATACGCAGTATTTT. Translating it yields CAISSTSGTDTQYF. This chain joins TRBV10-3 and TRBJ2-3; 8 bases line up with TRBD2. The CDR3 totals 14 residues. Per the germline V gene, CDR1 is ENHRY and CDR2 is SYGVKD. Trimming took 5 bases from V and 1 from J; bases not matched to a gene: 2.

The V and J genes are TRBV19 and TRBJ2-6; TRBD2 might be the D (6 bases). CDR1 and CDR2 (germline): LNHDA, SQIVND (reference sequence). This CDR3 region has 17 residues. V lost 3 bases to trimming and J lost 0 bases, with 12 bases between them. The CDR3: CASSIGGALSGANVLTF. The CDR3 DNA reads TGTGCCAGTAGTATTGGCGGGGCCCTCTCTGGGGCCAACGTCCTGACTTTC.

This chain's CDR3 is CASRGSVGNEKLFF. CDR3 coding DNA: TGTGCCAGCAGGGGCTCAGTTGGGAATGAAAAACTGTTTTTT. The rearrangement uses TRBV6-5 and TRBJ1-4; D is unclear. The V and J ends lost 6 bases and 5 bases respectively, with 13 bases between them. The CDR3 has 14 amino acids. The germline V gene has CDR1 MNHEY and CDR2 SVGAGI.

The count of this clone is one. The junction departs from germline at one end; a sequencing error may be responsible. This specimen includes other DNA sequences encoding the same CDR3. The chain links TRBV10-2 to TRBJ1-1, with D possibly matching TRBD1 (5 bases). Germline V gives CDR1 WSHSY, CDR2 SAAADI. This CDR3 is 15 amino acids long. Here the CDR3 reads CASSHSGGENTEAFF. DNA for the CDR3: TGTGCCAGCAGTCATAGTGGAGGGGAGAACACTGAAGCTTTCTTT.

The chain is built from TRBV9 and TRBJ2-1; 7 bases match TRBD2. This CDR3 is built from 15 residues. Unmatched junction bases numbered 8, after V lost 0 bases and J lost 8 bases. CDR1 is SGDLS and CDR2 is YYNGEE in the germline V gene. The chain's CDR3 is CASSVVAGAYYEQFF. DNA for the CDR3: TGTGCCAGCAGCGTAGTGGCGGGAGCATACTATGAGCAGTTCTTC.

The J gene is TRBJ2-3, the V gene TRBV3-1 (or the pseudogene TRBV3-2); TRBD2 might be the D (6 bases). This CDR3 is built from 16 residues. CDR1 and CDR2 from the germline V gene are LGHDT and YNNKEL (reference sequence). The ends were cut back, 3 bases at V and 2 bases at J, with 15 bases in the middle. CDR3 DNA sequence: TGTGCCAGCAGCCAGGGGACTCCTCCATCCACAGATACGCAGTATTTT. Its translation: CASSQGTPPSTDTQYF.

The V gene is TRBV6-4, the J gene TRBJ2-7; 8 positions match TRBD2. Germline CDR1 MRHNA, CDR2 SNTAGT. The V segment lost 0 bases and the J segment 2 bases; nucleotides outside the gene matches: 9. CDR3 size: 17 residues. In DNA, the CDR3 is TGTGCCAGCAGTGACTCTCCGGATAGCGGGACAACCTACGAGCAGTACTTC. This translates into CASSDSPDSGTTYEQYF.

The chain carries TRBV6-2 or TRBV6-3 and TRBJ2-7; 8 positions agree with TRBD1. The CDR3 extends over 15 amino acids. V was pared by 2 bases and J by 2 bases, with 5 bases of the junction left unmatched. Looked up from germline, CDR1 is MNHEY and CDR2 is SVGEGT. In nucleotides, the CDR3 is TGTGCCAGCAGTTACCAGGGACAGGAACCCTACGAGCAGTACTTC. Protein sequence: CASSYQGQEPYEQYF.

The rearrangement links TRBV5-1 to TRBJ1-6; tentatively, D is TRBD1 (5 bases). In germline, CDR1 is SGHRS, CDR2 YFSETQ. The CDR3 spans 14 residues. The V end lost 4 bases, the J end lost 7 bases, and 12 bases lay between the germline ends. The CDR3 bases are TGCGCCAGCAGCCCCGGGACTGGAAATTCACCCCTCCACTTT. Amino acids: CASSPGTGNSPLHF.

J is TRBJ2-7 and V is TRBV10-2, with 7 bases aligning to TRBD2. The CDR3 spans 14 residues. The ends lost 4 bases at V and 0 bases at J; junction bases unmatched: 3. Germline-derived CDR1 and CDR2 are WSHSY and SAAADI. For the CDR3, the DNA is TGCGCCAGCAGTGGTTCTAGCGGCTCCTACGAGCAGTACTTC. It specifies CASSGSSGSYEQYF.

The chain links TRBV19 to TRBJ1-5, with no clear D. The CDR3 covers 17 residues. The germline V gene encodes CDR1 LNHDA and CDR2 SQIVND (reference sequence). V lost 4 bases to trimming and J lost 1 base, with 17 bases between them. CDR3 protein: CASSTLGRERSNQPQHF. The CDR3, as DNA: TGTGCCAGTAGTACCCTCGGCCGGGAAAGGAGCAATCAGCCCCAGCATTTT. The variable domain in full, completed from reference TRBV19 and TRBJ1-5, reads DGGITQSPKYLFRKEGQNVTLSCEQNLNHDAMYWYRQDPGQGLRLIYYSQIVNDFQKGDIAEGYSVSREKKESFPLTVTSAQKNPTAFYLCASSTLGRERSNQPQHFGDGTRLSIL.

The V call is TRBV19, the J call TRBJ2-7, with D perhaps TRBD1 (6 bases). The CDR3 consists of 15 residues. Germline V gene lookup returns CDR1 LNHDA and CDR2 SQIVND (reference sequence). Between the trimmed V and J ends, which lost 4 bases and 3 bases, there was a span of 16 bases. This CDR3 is CASSTTRDINYEQYF. In DNA, the CDR3 is TGTGCCAGTAGTACGACCCGGGACATAAACTACGAGCAGTACTTC. The whole variable domain, filled in from reference TRBV19 and TRBJ2-7, reads DGGITQSPKYLFRKEGQNVTLSCEQNLNHDAMYWYRQDPGQGLRLIYYSQIVNDFQKGDIAEGYSVSREKKESFPLTVTSAQKNPTAFYLCASSTTRDINYEQYFGPGTRLTVT.

CDR3 protein: CSAPGQLYNEQFF. The DNA for the CDR3 is TGCAGCGCACCGGGACAACTTTACAATGAGCAGTTCTTC. V is TRBV29-1 and J is TRBJ2-1; tentatively, D is TRBD1 (6 bases). The V gene's germline CDR1 is SQVTM and CDR2 ANQGSEA. The CDR3 sequence is 13 residues long. Trimming cost V 7 bases and J 4 bases, with 14 bases left between them.

The chain has TRBV19 and TRBJ2-2; 7 bases agree with TRBD1. Losses at the gene ends were 3 bases for V and 6 bases for J; bases not matched to a gene: 7. The CDR3 consists of 15 residues. The germline gives CDR1 LNHDA, CDR2 SQIVND (reference sequence). CDR3 bases: TGTGCCAGTAGTATTCGACAGGGTTTCGCCGGGGAGCTGTTTTTT. The encoded protein is CASSIRQGFAGELFF.

The rearrangement joins TRBV6-5 to TRBJ1-1, with 7 positions matching TRBD1. V shed 5 bases, J shed 4 bases, and the junction held 4 bases outside the gene matches. Germline CDR1 and CDR2: MNHEY and SVGAGI. The CDR3 extends over 13 amino acids. Here the CDR3 reads CASSPTGRTEAFF. DNA for the CDR3: TGTGCCAGCAGTCCGACAGGGCGCACTGAAGCTTTCTTT.

The chain joins TRBV11-2 to TRBJ1-1; 7 positions agree with TRBD1. The CDR3 totals 17 residues. The V segment lost 4 bases and the J segment 0 bases; nucleotides outside the gene matches: 11. Germline V gives CDR1 SGHAT, CDR2 FQNNGV. For the CDR3, the DNA is TGTGCCAGCAGCTCGACAGGGAACGGAGCGATGAACACTGAAGCTTTCTTT. It yields the protein CASSSTGNGAMNTEAFF.

The J gene is TRBJ1-1, the V gene TRBV5-4, with TRBD1 as a possible D gene (6 bases). V lost 0 bases and J lost 0, with 12 bases in between. Germline V lookup: CDR1 SGHNT, CDR2 YYREEE (reference sequence). The CDR3 contains 16 residues. Here the CDR3 DNA reads TGTGCCAGCAGCTTGGGAGGACAGCTTCTGAACACTGAAGCTTTCTTT. It specifies CASSLGGQLLNTEAFF.

V and J are TRBV30 and TRBJ2-2; D is uncertain. CDR1 and CDR2 from the germline V gene are GTSNPN and SVGIG (reference sequence). This CDR3 has 12 residues. Trimming cost V 2 bases and J 6 bases, with 7 bases left between them. This CDR3 reads CAWSSGAGELFF. DNA of the CDR3: TGTGCCTGGAGTTCAGGCGCCGGGGAGCTGTTTTTT.

This clone appeared a few times. The chain employs TRBV2 and TRBJ2-6; D unresolved. From germline, CDR1 is SNHLY and CDR2 FYNNEI. V was shortened by 3 bases and J by 0 bases, with 6 bases between the two germline ends. The CDR3 extends over 15 amino acids. The DNA of the CDR3 is TGTGCCAGCAGTGATTTCAGCTCTGGGGCCAACGTCCTGACTTTC. It encodes CASSDFSSGANVLTF.

The chain uses TRBV19 and TRBJ2-1; D possibly matches TRBD1 or TRBD2 (5 bases each). The V gene lost 4 bases and the J gene lost 10 bases, with 8 bases spanning the gap. The CDR3 covers 11 residues. Germline V gene data show CDR1 as LNHDA and CDR2 as SQIVND (reference sequence). This CDR3 is CASSTEGEQFF. CDR3 DNA: TGTGCCAGTAGTACAGAGGGGGAGCAGTTCTTC.

This clone was seen more than once but under ten times. The chain employs TRBV3-1 (or the pseudogene TRBV3-2) and TRBJ2-1; 10 bases agree with TRBD2. The CDR3 consists of 15 residues. J was trimmed by 12 bases and V by 4 bases; bases with no gene match: 12. CDR1 LGHDT and CDR2 YNNKEL come from the germline V gene (reference sequence). CDR3 protein: CASSRWTSGSDRQFF. The CDR3 DNA reads as TGTGCCAGCAGCCGATGGACTAGCGGAAGTGATCGGCAGTTCTTC.

The chain couples TRBV19 to TRBJ2-2, with TRBD2 identical over 7 bases. Germline assignment: CDR1 LNHDA and CDR2 SQIVND (reference sequence). CDR3 length: 15 amino acids. J gave up 4 bases and V 5 bases, and 7 bases lay outside the gene matches. The CDR3 bases are TGTGCCAGTAGTCTGAGCGGGATAGTCACCGGGGAGCTGTTTTTT. This gives the protein CASSLSGIVTGELFF.

J is TRBJ1-4 and V is TRBV29-1; D is uncertain. This CDR3 has 12 residues. CDR1 is SQVTM and CDR2 is ANQGSEA in the germline V gene. The CDR3 sequence: CTAGSTNEKLFF. DNA for the CDR3: TGCACCGCAGGCTCAACTAATGAAAAACTGTTTTTT.